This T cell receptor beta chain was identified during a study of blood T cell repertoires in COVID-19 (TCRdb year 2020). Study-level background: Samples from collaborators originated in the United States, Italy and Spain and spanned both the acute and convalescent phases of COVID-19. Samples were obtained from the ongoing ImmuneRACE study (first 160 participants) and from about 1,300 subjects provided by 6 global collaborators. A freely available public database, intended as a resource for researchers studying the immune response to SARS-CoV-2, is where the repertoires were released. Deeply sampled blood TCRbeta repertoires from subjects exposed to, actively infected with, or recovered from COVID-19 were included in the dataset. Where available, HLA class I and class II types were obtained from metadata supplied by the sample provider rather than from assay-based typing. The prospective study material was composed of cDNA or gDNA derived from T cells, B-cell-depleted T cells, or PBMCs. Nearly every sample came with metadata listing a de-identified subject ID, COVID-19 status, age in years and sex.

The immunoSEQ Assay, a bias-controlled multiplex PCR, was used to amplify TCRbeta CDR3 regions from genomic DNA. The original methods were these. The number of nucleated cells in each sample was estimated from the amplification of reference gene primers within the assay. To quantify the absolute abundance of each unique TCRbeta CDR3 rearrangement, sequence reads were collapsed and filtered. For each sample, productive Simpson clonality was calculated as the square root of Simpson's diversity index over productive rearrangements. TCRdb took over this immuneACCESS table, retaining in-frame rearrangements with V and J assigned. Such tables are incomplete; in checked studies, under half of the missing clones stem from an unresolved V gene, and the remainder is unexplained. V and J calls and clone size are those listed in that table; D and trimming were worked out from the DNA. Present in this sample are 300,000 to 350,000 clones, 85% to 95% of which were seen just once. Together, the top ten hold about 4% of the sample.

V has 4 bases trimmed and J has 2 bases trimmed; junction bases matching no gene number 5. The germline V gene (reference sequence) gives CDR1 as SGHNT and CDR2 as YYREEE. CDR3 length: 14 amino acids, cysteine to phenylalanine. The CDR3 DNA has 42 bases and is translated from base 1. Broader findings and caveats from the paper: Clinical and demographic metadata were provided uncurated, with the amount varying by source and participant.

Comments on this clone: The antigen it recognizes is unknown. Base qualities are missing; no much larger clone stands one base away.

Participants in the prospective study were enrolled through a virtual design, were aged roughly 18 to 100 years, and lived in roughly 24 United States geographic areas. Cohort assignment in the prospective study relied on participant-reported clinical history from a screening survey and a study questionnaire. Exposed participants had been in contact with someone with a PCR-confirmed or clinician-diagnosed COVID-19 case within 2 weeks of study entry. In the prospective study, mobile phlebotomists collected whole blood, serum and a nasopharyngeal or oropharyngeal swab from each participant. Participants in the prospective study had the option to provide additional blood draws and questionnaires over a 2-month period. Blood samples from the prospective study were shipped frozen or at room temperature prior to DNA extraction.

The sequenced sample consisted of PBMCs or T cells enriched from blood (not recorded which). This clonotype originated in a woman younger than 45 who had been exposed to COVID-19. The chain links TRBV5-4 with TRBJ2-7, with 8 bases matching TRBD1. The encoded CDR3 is CASSRQGPTYEQYF. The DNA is TGTGCCAGCAGCAGACAGGGGCCAACCTACGAGCAGTACTTC.